A selection of T cell receptor beta chains follows, all from one sample in a study of cytomegalovirus exposure and HLA in healthy donors. Profiling relied on immunoSEQ multiplex PCR, and the TCRdb table lists in-frame clones only, not all of them. The table has around 180,000 clones, 65% to 80% seen once; the top ten hold around 1%. Input material: PBMCs. These receptors originate from a woman aged 40 to 49 in good health and CMV-seronegative. The CDR3 runs from the conserved cysteine through the conserved F or W.

V	CDR3
TRBV7-2	CASSPRTGTGNIQYF
TRBV6-1	CASKTGDSPRGYTF
TRBV6-7	CASSYSRHRGGGYTF
TRBV7-3	CASSSAGLAINEQFF
TRBV5-1	CASSLALNSPLHF
TRBV6-5	CASSYETGFGNEQFF
TRBV18	CASSPWTGGTYNEQFF
TRBV19	CASSIRGGRRNEQFF
TRBV4-1	CASSQDFRSYGYTF
TRBV5-1	CASSEQGFGANVLTF
TRBV6-5	CASREPGSYGYTF
TRBV28	CASELEGGNTIYF
TRBV7-2	CASSLDTGGNQPQHF
TRBV7-2	CASSFRGTGLETQYF
TRBV4-3	CASSQGDLAKNIQYF
TRBV5-6	CASSFQTEAFF
TRBV19	CASSKDSQETQYF